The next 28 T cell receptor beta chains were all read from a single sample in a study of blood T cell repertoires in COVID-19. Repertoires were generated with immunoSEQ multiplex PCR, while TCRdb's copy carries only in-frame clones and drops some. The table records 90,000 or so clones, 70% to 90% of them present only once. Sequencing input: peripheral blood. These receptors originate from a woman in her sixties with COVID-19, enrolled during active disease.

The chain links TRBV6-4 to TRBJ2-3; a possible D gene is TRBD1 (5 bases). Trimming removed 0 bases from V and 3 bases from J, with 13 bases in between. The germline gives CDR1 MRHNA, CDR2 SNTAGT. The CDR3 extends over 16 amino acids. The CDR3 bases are TGTGCCAGCAGTGACTCAGGCAGGGCTGGGACAGATACGCAGTATTTT. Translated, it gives CASSDSGRAGTDTQYF.

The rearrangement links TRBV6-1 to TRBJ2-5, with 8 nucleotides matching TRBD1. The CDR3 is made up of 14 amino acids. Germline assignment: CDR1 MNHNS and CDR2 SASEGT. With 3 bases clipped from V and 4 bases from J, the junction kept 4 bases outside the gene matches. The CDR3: CASSDRQGRETQYF. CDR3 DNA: TGTGCCAGCAGTGATCGACAGGGGCGAGAGACCCAGTACTTC.

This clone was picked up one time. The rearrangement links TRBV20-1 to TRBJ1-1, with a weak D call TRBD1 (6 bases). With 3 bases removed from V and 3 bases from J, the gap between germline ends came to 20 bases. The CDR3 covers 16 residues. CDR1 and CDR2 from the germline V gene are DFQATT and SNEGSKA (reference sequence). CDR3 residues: CSASQQEDSVHTEAFF. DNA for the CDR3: TGCAGTGCTAGTCAACAAGAGGACAGCGTACACACTGAAGCTTTCTTT.

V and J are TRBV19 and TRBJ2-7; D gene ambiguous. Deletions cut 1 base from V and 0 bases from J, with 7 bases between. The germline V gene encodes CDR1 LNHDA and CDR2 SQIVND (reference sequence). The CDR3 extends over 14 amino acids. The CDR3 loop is CASSIVPNSYEQYF. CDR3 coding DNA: TGTGCCAGTAGTATAGTTCCTAACTCCTACGAGCAGTACTTC.

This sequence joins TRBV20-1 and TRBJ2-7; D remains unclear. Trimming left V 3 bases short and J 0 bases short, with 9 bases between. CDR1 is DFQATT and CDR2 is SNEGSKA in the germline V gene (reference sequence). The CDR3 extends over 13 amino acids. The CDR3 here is CSASGSSSYEQYF. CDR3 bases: TGCAGTGCTAGTGGGTCGAGCTCCTACGAGCAGTACTTC.

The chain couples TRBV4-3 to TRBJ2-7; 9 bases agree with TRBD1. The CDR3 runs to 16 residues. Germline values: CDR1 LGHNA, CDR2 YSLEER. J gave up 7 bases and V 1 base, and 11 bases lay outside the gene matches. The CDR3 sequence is CASSQVATGTGSEQYF. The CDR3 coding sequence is TGCGCCAGCAGCCAAGTCGCAACCGGGACAGGGTCAGAGCAGTACTTC.

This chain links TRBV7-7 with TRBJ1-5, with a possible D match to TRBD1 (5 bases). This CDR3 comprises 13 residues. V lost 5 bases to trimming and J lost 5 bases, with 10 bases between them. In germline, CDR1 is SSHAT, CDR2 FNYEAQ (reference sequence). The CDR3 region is CASSVDRDQPQHF. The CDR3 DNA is TGTGCCAGCAGCGTAGACAGAGATCAGCCCCAGCATTTT.

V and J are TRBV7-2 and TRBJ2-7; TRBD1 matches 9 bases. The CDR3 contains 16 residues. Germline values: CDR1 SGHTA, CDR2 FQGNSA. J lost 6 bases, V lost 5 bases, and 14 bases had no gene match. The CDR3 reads CASSPGTGQGTIEQYF. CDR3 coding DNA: TGTGCCAGCAGCCCCGGGACGGGACAGGGTACCATCGAGCAGTACTTC.

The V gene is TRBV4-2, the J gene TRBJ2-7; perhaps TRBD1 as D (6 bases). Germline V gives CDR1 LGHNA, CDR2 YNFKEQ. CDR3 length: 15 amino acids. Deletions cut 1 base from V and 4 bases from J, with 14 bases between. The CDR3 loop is CASSQVAQGRYEQYF. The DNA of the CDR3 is TGTGCCAGCAGCCAAGTCGCACAGGGAAGGTACGAGCAGTACTTC.

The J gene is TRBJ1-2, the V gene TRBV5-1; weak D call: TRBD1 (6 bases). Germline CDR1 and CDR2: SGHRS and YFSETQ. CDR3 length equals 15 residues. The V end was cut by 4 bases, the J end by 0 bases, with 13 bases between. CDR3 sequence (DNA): TGCGCCAGCAGCCCCTCGACAGGCACTAACTATGGCTACACCTTC. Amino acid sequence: CASSPSTGTNYGYTF.

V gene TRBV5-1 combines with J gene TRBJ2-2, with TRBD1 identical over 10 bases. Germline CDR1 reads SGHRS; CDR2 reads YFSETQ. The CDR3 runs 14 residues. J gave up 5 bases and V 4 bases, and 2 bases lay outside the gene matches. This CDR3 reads CASSPDRGTGELFF. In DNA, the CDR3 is TGCGCCAGCAGCCCGGACAGGGGGACCGGGGAGCTGTTTTTT.

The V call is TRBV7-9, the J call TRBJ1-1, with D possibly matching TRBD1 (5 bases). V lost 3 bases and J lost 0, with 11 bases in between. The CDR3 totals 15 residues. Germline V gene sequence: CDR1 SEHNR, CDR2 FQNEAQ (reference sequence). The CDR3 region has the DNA TGTGCCAGCAGCTTTTGGAGACAGCTGAACACTGAAGCTTTCTTT. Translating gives CASSFWRQLNTEAFF. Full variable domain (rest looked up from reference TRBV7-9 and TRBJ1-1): DTGVSQNPRHKITKRGQNVTFRCDPISEHNRLYWYRQTLGQGPEFLTYFQNEAQLEKSRLLSDRFSAERPKGSFSTLEIQRTEQGDSAMYLCASSFWRQLNTEAFFGQGTRLTVV.

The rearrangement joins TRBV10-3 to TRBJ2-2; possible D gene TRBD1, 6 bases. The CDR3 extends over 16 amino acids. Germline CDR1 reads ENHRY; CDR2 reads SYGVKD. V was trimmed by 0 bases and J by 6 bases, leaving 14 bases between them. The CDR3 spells CAISESSGVLAGELFF. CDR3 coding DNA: TGTGCCATCAGTGAGTCTTCAGGGGTACTCGCCGGGGAGCTGTTTTTT.

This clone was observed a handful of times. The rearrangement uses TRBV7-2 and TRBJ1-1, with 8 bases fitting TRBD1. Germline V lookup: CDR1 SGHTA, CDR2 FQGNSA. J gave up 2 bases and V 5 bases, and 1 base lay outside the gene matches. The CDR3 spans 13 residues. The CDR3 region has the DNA TGTGCCAGCAGCGGACAGGGAAACACTGAAGCTTTCTTT. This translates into CASSGQGNTEAFF.

As DNA, the CDR3 is TGCGCCAGCGGTCAAGGGGAGAACACTGAAGCTTTCTTT. It encodes CASGQGENTEAFF. The chain combines TRBV5-1 with TRBJ1-1, with D perhaps matching TRBD1 (5 bases). From germline, CDR1 is SGHRS and CDR2 YFSETQ. Trimming took off 7 bases at V and 1 base at J, with 11 bases between the two ends. The CDR3 has 13 amino acids.

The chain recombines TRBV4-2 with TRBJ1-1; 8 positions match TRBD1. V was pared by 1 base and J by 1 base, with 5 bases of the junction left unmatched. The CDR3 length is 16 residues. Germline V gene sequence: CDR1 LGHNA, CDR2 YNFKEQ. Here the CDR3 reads CASSQATGTGNTEAFF. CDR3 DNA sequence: TGTGCCAGCAGCCAAGCTACCGGGACAGGGAACACTGAAGCTTTCTTT.

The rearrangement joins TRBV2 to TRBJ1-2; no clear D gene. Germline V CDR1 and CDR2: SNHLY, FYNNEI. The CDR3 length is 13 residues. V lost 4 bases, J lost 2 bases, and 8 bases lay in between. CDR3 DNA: TGTGCCAGCAGTGTGACACCAAACTATGGCTACACCTTC. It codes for CASSVTPNYGYTF. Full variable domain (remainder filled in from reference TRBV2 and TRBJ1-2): EPEVTQTPSHQVTQMGQEVILRCVPISNHLYFYWYRQILGQKVEFLVSFYNNEISEKSEIFDDQFSVERPDGSNFTLKIRSTKLEDSAMYFCASSVTPNYGYTFGSGTRLTVV.

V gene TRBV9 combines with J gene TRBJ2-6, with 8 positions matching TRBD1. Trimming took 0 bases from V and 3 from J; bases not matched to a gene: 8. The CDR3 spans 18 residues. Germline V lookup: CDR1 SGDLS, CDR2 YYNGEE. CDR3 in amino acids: CASSVAPQGAYGANVLTF. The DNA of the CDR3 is TGTGCCAGCAGCGTAGCTCCCCAGGGGGCGTATGGGGCCAACGTCCTGACTTTC.

The CDR3 DNA sequence: TGTGCCAGCAGCCCCGGAGGGGTAACCTATGGCTACACCTTC. It yields the protein CASSPGGVTYGYTF. The chain uses TRBV5-4 and TRBJ1-2, with D perhaps TRBD1 (5 bases). This CDR3 spans 14 amino acids. Per germline, CDR1 SGHNT and CDR2 YYREEE (reference sequence). V was clipped by 4 bases and J by 4 bases, with 14 bases between them.

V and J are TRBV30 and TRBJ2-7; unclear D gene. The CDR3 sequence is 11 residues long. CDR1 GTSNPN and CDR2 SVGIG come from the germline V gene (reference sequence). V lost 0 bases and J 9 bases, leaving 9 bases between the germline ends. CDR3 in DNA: TGTGCCTGGAGTGTTCAGGAATTGCAGTACTTC. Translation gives CAWSVQELQYF.

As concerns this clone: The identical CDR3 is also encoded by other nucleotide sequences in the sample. CDR3 loop: CASSWGGYGYTF. The CDR3 nucleotides read TGTGCCAGCAGCTGGGGGGGATATGGCTACACCTTC. V gene TRBV5-5 combines with J gene TRBJ1-2; possibly TRBD1 for D (5 bases). CDR1 SGHKS and CDR2 YYEKEE come from the germline V gene (reference sequence). The CDR3 has 12 amino acids. V lost 3 bases to trimming and J lost 5 bases, with 8 bases between them.

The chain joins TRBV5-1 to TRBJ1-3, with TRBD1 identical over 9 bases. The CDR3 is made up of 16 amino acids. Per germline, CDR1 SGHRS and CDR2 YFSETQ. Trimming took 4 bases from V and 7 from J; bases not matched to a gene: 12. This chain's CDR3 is CASSPTIGQGWNTIYF. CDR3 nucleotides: TGCGCCAGCAGCCCGACCATCGGACAGGGGTGGAACACCATATATTTT.

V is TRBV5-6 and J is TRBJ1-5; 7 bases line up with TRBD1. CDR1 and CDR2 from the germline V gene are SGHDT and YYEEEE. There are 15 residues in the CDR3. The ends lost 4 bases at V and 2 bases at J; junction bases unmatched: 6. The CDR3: CASSPHRGGNQPQHF. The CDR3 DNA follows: TGTGCCAGCAGCCCGCACAGGGGTGGCAATCAGCCCCAGCATTTT.

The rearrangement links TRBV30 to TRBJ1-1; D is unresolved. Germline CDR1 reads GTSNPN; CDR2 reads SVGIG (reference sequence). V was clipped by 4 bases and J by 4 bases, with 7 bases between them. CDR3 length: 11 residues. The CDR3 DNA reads TGTGCCTGGACTTTGGCCACTGAAGCTTTCTTT. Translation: CAWTLATEAFF.

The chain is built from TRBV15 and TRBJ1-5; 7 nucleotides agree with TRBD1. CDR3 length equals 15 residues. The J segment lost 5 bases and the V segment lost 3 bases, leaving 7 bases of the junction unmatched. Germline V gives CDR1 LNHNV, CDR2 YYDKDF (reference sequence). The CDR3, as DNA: TGTGCCACCAGCAGGGACAGGCAAAGCTATCAGCCCCAGCATTTT. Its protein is CATSRDRQSYQPQHF.

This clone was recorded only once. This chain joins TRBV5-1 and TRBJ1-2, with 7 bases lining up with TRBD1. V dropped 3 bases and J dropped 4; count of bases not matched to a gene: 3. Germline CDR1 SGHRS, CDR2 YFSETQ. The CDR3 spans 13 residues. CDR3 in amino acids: CASSSDRVYGYTF. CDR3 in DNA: TGCGCCAGCAGCTCTGACAGGGTCTATGGCTACACCTTC.

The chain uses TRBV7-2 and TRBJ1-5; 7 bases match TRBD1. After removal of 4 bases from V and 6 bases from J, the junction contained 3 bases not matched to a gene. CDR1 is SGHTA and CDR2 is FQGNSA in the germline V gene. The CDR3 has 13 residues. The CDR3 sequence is CASSSGGVQPQHF. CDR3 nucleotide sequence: TGTGCCAGCAGCTCAGGGGGAGTTCAGCCCCAGCATTTT. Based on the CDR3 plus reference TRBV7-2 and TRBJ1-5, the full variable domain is GAGVSQSPSNKVTEKGKDVELRCDPISGHTALYWYRQSLGQGLEFLIYFQGNSAPDKSGLPSDRFSAERTGGSVSTLTIQRTQQEDSAVYLCASSSGGVQPQHFGDGTRLSIL.

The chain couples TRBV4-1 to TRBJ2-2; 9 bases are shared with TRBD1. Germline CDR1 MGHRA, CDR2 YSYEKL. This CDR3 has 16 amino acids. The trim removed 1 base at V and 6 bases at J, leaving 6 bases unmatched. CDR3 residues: CASSQVGTGFAGELFF. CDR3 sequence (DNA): TGCGCCAGCAGCCAAGTGGGGACAGGGTTTGCCGGGGAGCTGTTTTTT.